A selection of T cell receptor beta chains follows, all from one sample in a study of T cells in Graves' hyperthyroidism and ophthalmopathy. TCRdb passed the multiplex PCR reads through MiXCR, listing each CDR3 protein once. The sample lists under 400,000 distinct CDR3 sequences, under 15% occurring once. The sequenced material came from blood. These receptors were taken from a woman aged 18 to 35 with Graves' hyperthyroidism. CDR3s leave out the opening cysteine and the closing phenylalanine or tryptophan.

J gene: TRBJ2-1; V gene: TRBV7-7; CDR3 protein: ASSPAGASSYNEQF
J gene: TRBJ2-4; V gene: TRBV7-9; CDR3 protein: ASSLSLAGTKNIQY
J gene: TRBJ2-2; V gene: TRBV12-3/TRBV12-4; CDR3 protein: ASIGGGPTGELF
J gene: TRBJ1-3; V gene: TRBV20-1; CDR3 protein: SARGHSGAQGNTIY
J gene: TRBJ1-1; V gene: TRBV12-5; CDR3 protein: ASGLTGTEAF
J gene: TRBJ2-1; V gene: TRBV19; CDR3 protein: ASSPLPPLAGINEQF
J gene: TRBJ2-7; V gene: TRBV4-2; CDR3 protein: ASSHERTGVYEQY
J gene: TRBJ2-5; V gene: TRBV7-2; CDR3 protein: ASSSGLAGGD
J gene: TRBJ1-5; V gene: TRBV6-1; CDR3 protein: ASSVAGPPQH
J gene: TRBJ2-7; V gene: TRBV28; CDR3 protein: ASSSRQGTSYEQY
J gene: TRBJ1-6; V gene: TRBV27; CDR3 protein: ASGGPYNSPLH